These 3 T cell receptor beta chains came from one sample sequenced in a study of T cells in Graves' hyperthyroidism and ophthalmopathy. RNA transcripts were the template for amplifying TCR beta CDR3 regions. Carried out on the TCR CDR3, a first-round RT-PCR used the HTBI primer set. Via MiXCR, TCRdb re-called the multiplex PCR reads, giving one row per CDR3 protein. This sample yields about 680,000 distinct CDR3 sequences, of which about 35% are seen a single time; around 31% belongs to the top ten. The sequencing sample was made of blood. The receptors here all came from a woman in her thirties or forties with Graves' hyperthyroidism.

In its sample, this clonotype was seen many times. The chain employs TRBV20-1 and TRBJ2-5; D is possibly TRBD2 (6 bases). The V end lost 3 bases, the J end lost 2 bases, and 10 bases lay between the germline ends. The CDR3 has 13 residues. Germline V lookup: CDR1 DFQATT, CDR2 SNEGSKA (reference sequence). The DNA of the CDR3 is TGCAGTGCTAGCGGGGGTTGGCAAGAGACCCAGTACTTC. Translated, it gives CSASGGWQETQYF.

The chain recombines TRBV7-2 with TRBJ1-6, with D unclear. Germline V gives CDR1 SGHTA, CDR2 FQGNSA. The CDR3 extends over 14 amino acids. The V end was cut by 8 bases, the J end by 6 bases, with 14 bases between. The CDR3 reads CASSLDGRNSPLHF. The CDR3 bases are TGTGCCAGCTCTTTAGATGGACGTAATTCACCCCTCCACTTT.

This clonotype was counted only a few times. V and J are TRBV10-3 and TRBJ2-1; D is perhaps TRBD1 (6 bases). The CDR3 length is 11 residues. V dropped 10 bases and J dropped 8 bases, with 12 bases sitting between them. CDR1 ENHRY and CDR2 SYGVKD come from the germline V gene. This CDR3 is CATGTTDEQFF. In DNA, the CDR3 is TGTGCCACCGGGACAACGGATGAGCAGTTCTTC.